This T cell receptor beta chain was recovered during a study of blood T cell repertoires in COVID-19. Whole-study context: COVID-19 samples, acute and convalescent, were from the United States, Italy and Spain. The analysed material was cDNA or gDNA that came from T cells, B-cell-depleted T cells, or PBMCs.

As originally analysed: Estimated nucleated cell counts came from reference gene primer amplification. The assay was immunoSEQ multiplex PCR, and TCRdb's table has in-frame clones only and misses some. V and J calls and clone size are as listed in that table; D and trimming were resolved from the DNA. Of about 240,000 clones in the sample, more than 75% were seen once. Germline V gene sequence: CDR1 MNHNY, CDR2 SVGAGI (reference sequence). V was trimmed by 5 bases and J by 8 bases, leaving 18 bases between them. This CDR3 is 14 amino acids long. Patients of the Seattle cohort, enrolled during active infection, were followed longitudinally.

The TCR was taken from an elderly woman with COVID-19, enrolled during active disease. This chain links TRBV6-6 with TRBJ1-2; maybe TRBD1 (6 bases). Sequencing was carried out using peripheral blood. DNA for the CDR3: TGTGCCAGCAGTCGGGGACCGGACAGTAACGGCTACACCTTC. Translation gives CASSRGPDSNGYTF.